Described below is a single T cell receptor (beta chain) sequence and its context. The target antigen is unknown. The data were obtained in a study of shared clonotypes between healthy human individuals. Study-level results: Sampling used blood alone; tissue repertoires probably differ. A limitation of the genetic and exposure-history diversity represented arose from few donors. Roughly 5% of naive CD4 clonotypes were common to four donors.

CD45RO+ cells were combined with CCR7-negative CD45RA+ TemRA cells to form CD8 memory. Using immunoSEQ multiplex PCR, the repertoire was profiled, and TCRdb retains in-frame clones only, with some absent. The sample includes around 690,000 clones, 90% of them seen just once. The CDR3 spans 14 residues. In germline, CDR1 is MDHEN, CDR2 SYDVKM. V was shortened by 5 bases and J by 4 bases, with 12 bases between the two germline ends. This chain connects TRBV28 to TRBJ2-1; D is unresolved. Sequenced input: memory CD8+ T cells from PBMCs. Indicated subset: CD45RO+ cells pooled with CCR7-negative TemRA cells. This receptor was taken from a man between 18 and 35 years old in good health. Some clones in this sample may be carry-over from other donors' samples. The CDR3 here is CASSLLGFYNEQFF. The DNA for the CDR3 is TGTGCCAGCAGTCTTCTGGGATTTTACAATGAGCAGTTCTTC.